One sample yielded the 14 T cell receptor beta chains listed below, sequenced in a study of OX40 agonist ivuxolimab in advanced cancers. TCRdb's table, derived via immunoSEQ multiplex PCR, lists solely in-frame clones and lacks some. The sample includes approximately 97,000 clones, roughly 90% seen only once; the top ten take roughly 5.5%. Sequenced material: CD4+ or CD8+ T cells sorted from blood, taken in a trial of the OX40 agonist ivuxolimab. The receptors come from an adult with an advanced solid tumor such as melanoma, head and neck, liver or kidney cancer.

The J gene is TRBJ1-4, the V gene TRBV23-1; D ambiguous. TRBV23-1 is filed as an ORF, its function uncertain. The CDR3 runs 14 residues. V gave up 2 bases and J gave up 8 bases, with 12 bases separating them. This CDR3 is CASSQPPPREKLFF. In DNA form, the CDR3 reads TGCGCCAGCAGTCAACCCCCGCCTAGGGAAAAACTGTTTTTT.

The chain has TRBV29-1 and TRBJ1-3, with a weak D call TRBD1 (5 bases). Trimming removed 0 bases at V and 0 bases at J, with 18 bases between. This CDR3 has 18 amino acids. Germline assignment: CDR1 SQVTM and CDR2 ANQGSEA. CDR3 loop: CSVEDRRGQRSSGNTIYF. The CDR3 DNA reads TGCAGCGTTGAAGATCGGAGGGGCCAGCGGAGCTCTGGAAACACCATATATTTT.

This sequence joins TRBV6-6 and TRBJ2-1; 8 nucleotides agree with TRBD2. With 5 bases clipped from V and 0 bases from J, the junction kept 6 bases outside the gene matches. The CDR3 runs to 16 residues. Germline assignment: CDR1 MNHNY and CDR2 SVGAGI (reference sequence). Here the CDR3 reads CASSRVAGSSYNEQFF. CDR3 coding DNA: TGTGCCAGCAGTCGAGTAGCGGGAAGCTCCTACAATGAGCAGTTCTTC.

The gene calls are TRBV27 and TRBJ1-5, with 8 bases lining up with TRBD1. CDR1 is MNHEY, CDR2 SMNVEV, per germline (reference sequence). There are 15 residues in the CDR3. J lost 4 bases, V lost 2 bases, and 4 bases had no gene match. This CDR3 reads CASSLAGQVNQPQHF. The CDR3 bases are TGTGCCAGCAGTTTAGCGGGACAGGTTAATCAGCCCCAGCATTTT.

The CDR3 coding sequence is TGCGCCAGCAGCTTGGGCGGGGGCGATCTCTCCGGGGAGCTGTTTTTT. It yields the protein CASSLGGGDLSGELFF. The V gene is TRBV5-1, the J gene TRBJ2-2, with D tentatively TRBD2 (7 bases). Germline assignment: CDR1 SGHRS and CDR2 YFSETQ. The CDR3 extends over 16 amino acids. V was cut by 0 bases and J by 6 bases, with 15 bases left in between.

The chain has TRBV30 and TRBJ2-4, with D uncertain. Germline V gene sequence: CDR1 GTSNPN, CDR2 SVGIG (reference sequence). V was clipped by 3 bases and J by 8 bases, with 11 bases between them. This CDR3 contains 12 residues. For the CDR3, the DNA is TGTGCCTGGAGCCTAGAACGGGACATTCAGTACTTC. Translated: CAWSLERDIQYF. The full variable domain, completed using reference TRBV30 and TRBJ2-4, is SQTIHQWPATLVQPVGSPLSLECTVEGTSNPNLYWYRQAAGRGLQLLFYSVGIGQISSEVPQNLSASRPQDRQFILSSKKLLLSDSGFYLCAWSLERDIQYFGAGTRLSVL.

J is TRBJ2-2 and V is TRBV4-1; D gene ambiguous. The germline V and J ends were trimmed by 2 bases and 1 base, with 5 bases remaining between them. CDR3 length equals 14 residues. CDR1 is MGHRA, CDR2 YSYEKL, per germline. CDR3 coding DNA: TGCGCCAGCAGCCAACAGCAGAACACCGGGGAGCTGTTTTTT. It yields the protein CASSQQQNTGELFF.

The chain has TRBV7-2 and TRBJ2-3; D unclear. The germline V and J ends were trimmed by 5 bases and 6 bases, with 9 bases remaining between them. The CDR3 has 12 residues. The V gene's germline CDR1 is SGHTA and CDR2 FQGNSA. This CDR3 is CASSLRTDTQYF. CDR3 DNA: TGTGCCAGCAGCCTTCGAACGGATACGCAGTATTTT.

This rearrangement joins TRBV5-5 to TRBJ1-5; D gene ambiguous. Germline lookup yields CDR1 SGHKS and CDR2 YYEKEE (reference sequence). The CDR3 is 13 residues long. V was pared by 0 bases and J by 5 bases, with 6 bases between. The CDR3 spells CASSLAGDQPQHF. The CDR3 coding sequence is TGTGCCAGCAGCTTGGCAGGAGATCAGCCCCAGCATTTT.

Only a few counts were recorded for this clone. The rearrangement uses TRBV6-1 and TRBJ1-5; D remains ambiguous. Per the germline V gene, CDR1 is MNHNS and CDR2 is SASEGT. The ends were cut back, 4 bases at V and 4 bases at J, with 11 bases in the middle. The CDR3 spans 14 residues. CDR3: CASSVEGRNQPQHF. The CDR3 region has the DNA TGTGCCAGCAGTGTGGAAGGGCGTAATCAGCCCCAGCATTTT.

The chain is built from TRBV19 and TRBJ2-1; 10 bases are a match to TRBD2. Germline V CDR1 and CDR2: LNHDA, SQIVND (reference sequence). CDR3 size: 20 residues. V trimming: 5 bases; J trimming: 2 bases; junction bases outside the gene matches: 18. The CDR3 protein is CASSLLGQAYSGGTYNEQFF. The CDR3 region has the DNA TGTGCCAGTAGTCTATTAGGACAGGCCTATAGCGGGGGGACCTACAATGAGCAGTTCTTC. The full variable domain, rest sourced from reference TRBV19 and TRBJ2-1, is DGGITQSPKYLFRKEGQNVTLSCEQNLNHDAMYWYRQDPGQGLRLIYYSQIVNDFQKGDIAEGYSVSREKKESFPLTVTSAQKNPTAFYLCASSLLGQAYSGGTYNEQFFGPGTRLTVL.

This sequence joins TRBV2 and TRBJ1-6; TRBD1 might be the D (5 bases). V lost 6 bases, J lost 7 bases, and 13 bases lay in between. CDR1 is SNHLY and CDR2 is FYNNEI in the germline V gene. The length of the CDR3 is 14 residues. The CDR3 DNA follows: TGTGCCAGCAGCCCCGGGACGACGAATTCACCCCTCCACTTT. Translating it yields CASSPGTTNSPLHF.

The rearrangement links TRBV25-1 to TRBJ2-5; 10 bases match TRBD2. Germline lookup yields CDR1 MGHDK and CDR2 SYGVNS. The CDR3 loop spans 14 amino acids. The V and J ends lost 7 bases and 4 bases, in that order; junction bases with no gene match: 6. This CDR3 reads CASKLAGPTETQYF. Here the CDR3 DNA reads TGTGCCAGCAAACTAGCGGGACCAACAGAGACCCAGTACTTC.

This chain connects TRBV2 to TRBJ2-7, with TRBD2 identical over 8 bases. Germline CDR1 and CDR2: SNHLY and FYNNEI. CDR3 length: 14 amino acids. V lost 4 bases and J lost 7; bases outside the gene matches: 9. DNA of the CDR3: TGTGCCAGCAGTGGCGGGAGGAGGCGTGAAGAGCAGTACTTC. Its protein product is CASSGGRRREEQYF.